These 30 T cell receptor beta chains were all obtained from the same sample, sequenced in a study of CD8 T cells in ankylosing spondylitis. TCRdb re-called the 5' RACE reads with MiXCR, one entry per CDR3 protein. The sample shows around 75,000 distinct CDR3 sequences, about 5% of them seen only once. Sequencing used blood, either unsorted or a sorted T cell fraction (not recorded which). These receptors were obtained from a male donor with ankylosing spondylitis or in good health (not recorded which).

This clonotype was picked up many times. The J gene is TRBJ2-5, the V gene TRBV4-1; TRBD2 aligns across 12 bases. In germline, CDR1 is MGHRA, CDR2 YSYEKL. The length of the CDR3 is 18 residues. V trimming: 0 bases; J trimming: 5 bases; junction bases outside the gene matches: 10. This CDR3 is CASSQDSTSGGFVETQYF. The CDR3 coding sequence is TGCGCCAGCAGCCAAGATTCGACTAGCGGGGGTTTTGTTGAGACCCAGTACTTC.

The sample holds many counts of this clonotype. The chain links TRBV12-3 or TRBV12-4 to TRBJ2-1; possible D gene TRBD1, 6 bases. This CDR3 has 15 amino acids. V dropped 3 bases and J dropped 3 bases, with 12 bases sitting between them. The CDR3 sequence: CASSLRQGFYNEQFF. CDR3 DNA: TGTGCCAGCAGTTTGAGGCAGGGGTTCTACAATGAGCAGTTCTTC.

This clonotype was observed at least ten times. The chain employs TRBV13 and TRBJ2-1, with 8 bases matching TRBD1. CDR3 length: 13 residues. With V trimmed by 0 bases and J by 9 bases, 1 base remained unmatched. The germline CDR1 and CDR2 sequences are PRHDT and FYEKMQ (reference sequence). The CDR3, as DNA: TGTGCCAGCAGCTTAGGGGACAGGGCTGAGCAGTTCTTC. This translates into CASSLGDRAEQFF.

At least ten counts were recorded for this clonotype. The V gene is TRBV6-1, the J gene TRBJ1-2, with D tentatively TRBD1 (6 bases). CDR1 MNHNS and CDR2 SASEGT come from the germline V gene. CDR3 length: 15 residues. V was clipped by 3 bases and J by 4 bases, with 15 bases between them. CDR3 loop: CASSESRGRTYGYTF. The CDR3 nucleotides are TGTGCCAGCAGTGAGAGTAGGGGGAGGACCTATGGCTACACCTTC.

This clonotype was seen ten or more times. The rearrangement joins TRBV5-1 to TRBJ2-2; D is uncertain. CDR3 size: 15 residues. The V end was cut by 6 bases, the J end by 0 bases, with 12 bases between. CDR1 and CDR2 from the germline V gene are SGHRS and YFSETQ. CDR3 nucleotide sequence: TGCGCCAGCACGCGAACCGTTTCGAACACCGGGGAGCTGTTTTTT. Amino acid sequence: CASTRTVSNTGELFF.

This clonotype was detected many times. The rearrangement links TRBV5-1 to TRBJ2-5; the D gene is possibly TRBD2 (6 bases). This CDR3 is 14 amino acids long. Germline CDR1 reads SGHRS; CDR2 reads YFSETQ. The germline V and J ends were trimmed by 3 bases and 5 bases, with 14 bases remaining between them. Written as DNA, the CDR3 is TGCGCCAGCAGCTCCGGGCCGGCGGGGGAGACCCAGTACTTC. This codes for CASSSGPAGETQYF.

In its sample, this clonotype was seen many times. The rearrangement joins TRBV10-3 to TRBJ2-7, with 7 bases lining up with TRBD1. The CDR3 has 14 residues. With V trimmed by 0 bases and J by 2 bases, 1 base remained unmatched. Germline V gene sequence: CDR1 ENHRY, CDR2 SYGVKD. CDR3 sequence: CAISESGQAYEQYF. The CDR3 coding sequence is TGTGCCATCAGTGAGTCAGGACAGGCCTACGAGCAGTACTTC.

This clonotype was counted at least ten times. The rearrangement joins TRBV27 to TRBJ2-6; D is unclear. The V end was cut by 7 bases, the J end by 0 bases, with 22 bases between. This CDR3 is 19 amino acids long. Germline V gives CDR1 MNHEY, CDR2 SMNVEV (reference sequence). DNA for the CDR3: TGTGCCAGCAAATCAATCCGGGTCCTCTTTTACTCTGGGGCCAACGTCCTGACTTTC. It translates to CASKSIRVLFYSGANVLTF. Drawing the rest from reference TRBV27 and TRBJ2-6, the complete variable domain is EAQVTQNPRYLITVTGKKLTVTCSQNMNHEYMSWYRQDPGLGLRQIYYSMNVEVTDKGDVPEGYKVSRKEKRNFPLILESPSPNQTSLYFCASKSIRVLFYSGANVLTFGAGSRLTVL.

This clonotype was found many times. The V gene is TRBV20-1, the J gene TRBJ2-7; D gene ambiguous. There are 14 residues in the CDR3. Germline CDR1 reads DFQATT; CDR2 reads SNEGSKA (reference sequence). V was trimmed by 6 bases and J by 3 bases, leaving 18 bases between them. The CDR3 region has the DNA TGCAGTGCCCTCTTTTCCGAGGTACACTACGAGCAGTACTTC. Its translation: CSALFSEVHYEQYF.

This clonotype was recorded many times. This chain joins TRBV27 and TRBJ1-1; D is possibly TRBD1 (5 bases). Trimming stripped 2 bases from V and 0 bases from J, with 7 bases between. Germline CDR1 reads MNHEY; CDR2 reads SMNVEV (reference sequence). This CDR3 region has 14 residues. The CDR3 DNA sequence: TGTGCCAGCAGTTTAACAGGAATGAACACTGAAGCTTTCTTT. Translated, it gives CASSLTGMNTEAFF.

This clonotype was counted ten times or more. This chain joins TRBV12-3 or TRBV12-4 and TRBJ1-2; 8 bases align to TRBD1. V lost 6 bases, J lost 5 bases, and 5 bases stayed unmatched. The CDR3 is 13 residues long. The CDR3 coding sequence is TGTGCCAGCAGCTTGGGACAGGAATATGGCTACACCTTC. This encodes CASSLGQEYGYTF.

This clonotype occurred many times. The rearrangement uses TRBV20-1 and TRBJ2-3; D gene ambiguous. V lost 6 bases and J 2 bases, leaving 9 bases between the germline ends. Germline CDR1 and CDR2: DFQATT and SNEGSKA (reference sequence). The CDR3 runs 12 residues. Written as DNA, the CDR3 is TGCAGTGCCTTAGACAACACAGATACGCAGTATTTT. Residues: CSALDNTDTQYF.

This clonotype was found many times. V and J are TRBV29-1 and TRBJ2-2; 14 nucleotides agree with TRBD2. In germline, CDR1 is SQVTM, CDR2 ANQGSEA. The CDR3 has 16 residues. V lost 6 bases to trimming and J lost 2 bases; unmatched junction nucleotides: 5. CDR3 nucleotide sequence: TGCAGCGTGGGGACTAGCGGGGGCCCAAACACCGGGGAGCTGTTTTTT. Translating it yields CSVGTSGGPNTGELFF.

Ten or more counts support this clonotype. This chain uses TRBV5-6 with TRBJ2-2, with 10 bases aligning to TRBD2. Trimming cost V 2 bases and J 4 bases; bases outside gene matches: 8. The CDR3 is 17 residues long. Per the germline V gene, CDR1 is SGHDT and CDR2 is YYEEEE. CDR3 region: CASSFTSGGVRTGELFF. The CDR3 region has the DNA TGTGCCAGCAGCTTCACGAGCGGGGGGGTACGCACCGGGGAGCTGTTTTTT.

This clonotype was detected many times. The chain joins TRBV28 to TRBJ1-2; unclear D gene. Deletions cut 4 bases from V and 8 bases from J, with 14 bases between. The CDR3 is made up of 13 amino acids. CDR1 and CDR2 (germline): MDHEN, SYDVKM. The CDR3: CASSSTTGVGYTF. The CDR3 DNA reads TGTGCCAGCAGTTCTACGACCGGGGTCGGCTACACCTTC.

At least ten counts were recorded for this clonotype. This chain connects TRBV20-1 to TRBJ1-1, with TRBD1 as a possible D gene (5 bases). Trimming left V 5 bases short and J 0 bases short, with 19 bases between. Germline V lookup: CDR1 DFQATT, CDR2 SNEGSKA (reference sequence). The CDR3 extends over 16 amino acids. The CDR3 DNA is TGCAGTGCTCCTCGGTGGGGTGGGGCCATGAACACTGAAGCTTTCTTT. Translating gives CSAPRWGGAMNTEAFF.

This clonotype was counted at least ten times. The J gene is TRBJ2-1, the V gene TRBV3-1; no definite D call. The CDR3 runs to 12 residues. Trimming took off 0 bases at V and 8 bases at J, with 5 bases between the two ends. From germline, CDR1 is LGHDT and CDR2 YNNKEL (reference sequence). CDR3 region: CASSQDTDEQFF. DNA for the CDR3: TGTGCCAGCAGCCAAGATACTGATGAGCAGTTCTTC.

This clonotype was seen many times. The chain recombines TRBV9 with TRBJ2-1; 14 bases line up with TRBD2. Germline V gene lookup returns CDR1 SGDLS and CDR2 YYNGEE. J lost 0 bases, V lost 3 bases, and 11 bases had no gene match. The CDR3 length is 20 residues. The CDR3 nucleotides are TGTGCCAGCAGCGAGAACCCGGGACTAGCGGGGGAGAGCTCCTACAATGAGCAGTTCTTC. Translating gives CASSENPGLAGESSYNEQFF.

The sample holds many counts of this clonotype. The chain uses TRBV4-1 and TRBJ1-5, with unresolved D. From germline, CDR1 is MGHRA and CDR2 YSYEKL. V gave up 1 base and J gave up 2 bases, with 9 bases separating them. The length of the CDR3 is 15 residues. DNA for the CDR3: TGCGCCAGCAGCCAAGTTGGAAAGGGCAATCAGCCCCAGCATTTT. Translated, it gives CASSQVGKGNQPQHF.

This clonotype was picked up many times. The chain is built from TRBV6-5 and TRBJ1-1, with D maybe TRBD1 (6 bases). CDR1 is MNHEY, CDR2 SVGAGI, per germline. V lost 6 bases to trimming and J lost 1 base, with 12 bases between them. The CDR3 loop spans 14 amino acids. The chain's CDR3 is CASRHREENTEAFF. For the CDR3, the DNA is TGTGCCAGCAGACACAGGGAAGAGAACACTGAAGCTTTCTTT.

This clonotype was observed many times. CDR3 residues: CASSQGGANTEAFF. The CDR3 DNA reads TGCGCCAGCAGCCAAGGAGGGGCGAACACTGAAGCTTTCTTT. The rearrangement links TRBV4-1 to TRBJ1-1; a possible D gene is TRBD1 (5 bases). CDR1 is MGHRA, CDR2 YSYEKL, per germline. Trimming took 1 base from V and 1 from J, leaving 7 bases between them. This CDR3 spans 14 amino acids.

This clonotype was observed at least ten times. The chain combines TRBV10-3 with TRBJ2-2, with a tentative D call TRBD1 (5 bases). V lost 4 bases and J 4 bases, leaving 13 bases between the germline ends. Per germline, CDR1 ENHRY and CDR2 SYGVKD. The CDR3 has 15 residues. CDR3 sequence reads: CAISVDSQGTGELFF. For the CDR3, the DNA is TGTGCCATCAGTGTTGACTCCCAGGGCACCGGGGAGCTGTTTTTT.

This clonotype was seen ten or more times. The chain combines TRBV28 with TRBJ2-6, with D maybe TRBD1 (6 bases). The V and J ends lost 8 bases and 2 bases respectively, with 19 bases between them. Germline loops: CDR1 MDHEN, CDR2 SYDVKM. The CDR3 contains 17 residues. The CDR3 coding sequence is TGTGCCAGCGGGCTAAGGGGGTGGGGCGCTGGGGCCAACGTCCTGACTTTC. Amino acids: CASGLRGWGAGANVLTF.

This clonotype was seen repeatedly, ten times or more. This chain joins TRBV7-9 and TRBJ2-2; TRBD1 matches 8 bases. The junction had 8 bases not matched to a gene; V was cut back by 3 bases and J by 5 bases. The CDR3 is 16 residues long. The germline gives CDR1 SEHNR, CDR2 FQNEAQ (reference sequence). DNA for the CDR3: TGTGCCAGCAGCTTGTCAGGGGGCGCTTGGACCGGGGAGCTGTTTTTT. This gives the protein CASSLSGGAWTGELFF. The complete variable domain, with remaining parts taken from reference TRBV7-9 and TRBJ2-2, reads DTGVSQNPRHKITKRGQNVTFRCDPISEHNRLYWYRQTLGQGPEFLTYFQNEAQLEKSRLLSDRFSAERPKGSFSTLEIQRTEQGDSAMYLCASSLSGGAWTGELFFGEGSRLTVL.

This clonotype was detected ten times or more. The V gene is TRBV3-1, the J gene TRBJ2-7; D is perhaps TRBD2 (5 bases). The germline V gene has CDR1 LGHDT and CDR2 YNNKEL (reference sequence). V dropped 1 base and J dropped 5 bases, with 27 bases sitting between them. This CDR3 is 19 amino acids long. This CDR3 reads CASSQGFAGRRNFLDEQYF. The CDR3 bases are TGTGCCAGCAGCCAAGGTTTCGCGGGCCGCCGAAATTTTTTGGACGAGCAGTACTTC.

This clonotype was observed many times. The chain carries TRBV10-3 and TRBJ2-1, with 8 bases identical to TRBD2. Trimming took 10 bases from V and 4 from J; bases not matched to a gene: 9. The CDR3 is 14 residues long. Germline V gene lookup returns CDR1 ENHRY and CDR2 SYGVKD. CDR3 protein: CATDGGAVYNEQFF. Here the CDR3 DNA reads TGTGCCACCGACGGGGGGGCAGTGTACAATGAGCAGTTCTTC.

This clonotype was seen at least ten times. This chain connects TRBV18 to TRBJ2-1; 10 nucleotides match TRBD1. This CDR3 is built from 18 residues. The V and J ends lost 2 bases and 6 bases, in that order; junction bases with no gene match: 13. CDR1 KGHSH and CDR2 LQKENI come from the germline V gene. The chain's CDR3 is CASSPDRGPPLYGNEQFF. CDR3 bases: TGTGCCAGCTCACCAGACAGGGGGCCTCCATTATATGGCAATGAGCAGTTCTTC.

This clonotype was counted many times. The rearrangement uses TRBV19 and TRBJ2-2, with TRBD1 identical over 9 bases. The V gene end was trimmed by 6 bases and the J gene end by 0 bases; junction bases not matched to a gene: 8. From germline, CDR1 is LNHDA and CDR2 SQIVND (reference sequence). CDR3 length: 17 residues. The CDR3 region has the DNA TGTGCCAGTAGGGGTGGGACAGGGACGACGAACACCGGGGAGCTGTTTTTT. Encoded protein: CASRGGTGTTNTGELFF.

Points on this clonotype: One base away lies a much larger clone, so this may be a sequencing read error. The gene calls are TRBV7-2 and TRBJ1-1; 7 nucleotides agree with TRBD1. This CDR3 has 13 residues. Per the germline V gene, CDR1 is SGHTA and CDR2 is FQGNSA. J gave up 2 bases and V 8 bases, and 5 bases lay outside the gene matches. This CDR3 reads CASARQGNTEAFF. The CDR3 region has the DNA TGTGCCAGCGCCAGACAGGGAAACACTGAAGCTTTCTTT.

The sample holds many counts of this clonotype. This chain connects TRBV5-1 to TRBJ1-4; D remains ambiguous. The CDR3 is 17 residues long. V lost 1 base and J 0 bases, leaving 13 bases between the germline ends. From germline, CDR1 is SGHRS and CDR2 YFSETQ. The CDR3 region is CASSLIFSVSTNEKLFF. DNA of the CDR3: TGCGCCAGCAGCTTGATCTTCTCCGTCTCAACTAATGAAAAACTGTTTTTT.